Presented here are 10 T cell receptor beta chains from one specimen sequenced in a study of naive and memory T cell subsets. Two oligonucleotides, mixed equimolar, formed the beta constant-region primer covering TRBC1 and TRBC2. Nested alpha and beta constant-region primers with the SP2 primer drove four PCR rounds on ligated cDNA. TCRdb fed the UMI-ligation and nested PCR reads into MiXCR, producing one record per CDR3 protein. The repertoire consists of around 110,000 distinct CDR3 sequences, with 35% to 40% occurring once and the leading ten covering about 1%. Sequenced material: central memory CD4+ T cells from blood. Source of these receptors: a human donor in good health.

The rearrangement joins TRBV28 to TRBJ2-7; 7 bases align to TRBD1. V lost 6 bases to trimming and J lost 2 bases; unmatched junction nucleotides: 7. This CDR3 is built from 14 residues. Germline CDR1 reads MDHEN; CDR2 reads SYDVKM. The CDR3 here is CASSLLGQTYEQYF. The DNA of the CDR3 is TGTGCCAGCAGCCTCCTGGGACAGACCTACGAGCAGTACTTC.

The chain's CDR3 is CSAYPAHSMNTEAFF. Written as DNA, the CDR3 is TGCAGTGCTTATCCGGCCCACAGTATGAACACTGAAGCTTTCTTT. The genes are TRBV20-1 and TRBJ1-1, with no clear D. From germline, CDR1 is DFQATT and CDR2 SNEGSKA (reference sequence). The CDR3 contains 15 residues. V lost 5 bases and J 0 bases, leaving 16 bases between the germline ends.

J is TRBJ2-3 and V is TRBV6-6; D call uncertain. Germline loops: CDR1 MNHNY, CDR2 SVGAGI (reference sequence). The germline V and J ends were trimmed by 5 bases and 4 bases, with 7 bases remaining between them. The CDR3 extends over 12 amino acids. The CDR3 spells CASSPTADTQYF. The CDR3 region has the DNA TGTGCCAGCAGTCCGACTGCAGATACGCAGTATTTT.

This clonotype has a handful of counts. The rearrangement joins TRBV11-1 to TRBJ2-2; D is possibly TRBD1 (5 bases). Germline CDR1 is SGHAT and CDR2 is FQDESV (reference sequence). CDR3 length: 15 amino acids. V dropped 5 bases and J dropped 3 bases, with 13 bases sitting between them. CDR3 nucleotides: TGTGCCAGCAGCCCTGACAGCATATACACCGGGGAGCTGTTTTTT. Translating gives CASSPDSIYTGELFF.

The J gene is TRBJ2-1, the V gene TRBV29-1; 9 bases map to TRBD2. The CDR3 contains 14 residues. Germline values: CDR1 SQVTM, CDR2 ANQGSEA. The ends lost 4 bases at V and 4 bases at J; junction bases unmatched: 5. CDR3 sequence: CSVGSSGVYNEQFF. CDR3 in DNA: TGCAGCGTTGGGTCTAGCGGGGTTTACAATGAGCAGTTCTTC.

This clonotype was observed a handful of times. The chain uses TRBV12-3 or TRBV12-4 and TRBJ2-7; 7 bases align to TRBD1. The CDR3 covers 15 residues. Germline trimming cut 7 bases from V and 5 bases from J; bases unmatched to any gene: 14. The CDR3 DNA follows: TGTGCCAGCACTGAGACAGGGCAAAGATTCGACGAGCAGTACTTC. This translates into CASTETGQRFDEQYF.

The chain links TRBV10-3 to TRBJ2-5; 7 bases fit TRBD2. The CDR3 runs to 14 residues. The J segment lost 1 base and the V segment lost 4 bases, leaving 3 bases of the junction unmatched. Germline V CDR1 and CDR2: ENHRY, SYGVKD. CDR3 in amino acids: CAISGGGSQETQYF. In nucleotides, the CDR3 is TGTGCCATCAGTGGGGGGGGGTCCCAAGAGACCCAGTACTTC.

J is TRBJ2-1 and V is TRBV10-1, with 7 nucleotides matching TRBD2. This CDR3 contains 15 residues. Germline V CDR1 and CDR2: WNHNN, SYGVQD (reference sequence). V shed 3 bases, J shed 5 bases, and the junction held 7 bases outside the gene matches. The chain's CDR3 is CASSDPGLADNEQFF. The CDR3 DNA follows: TGCGCCAGCAGTGACCCGGGCCTAGCGGACAATGAGCAGTTCTTC.

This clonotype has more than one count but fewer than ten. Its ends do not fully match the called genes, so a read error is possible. The CDR3 bases are TGTGCCAGCAGCCGGGGTGGCGGCGGGAGGGAGAGGGGGCCTCCAATGGTTGGGCGAGTCTTC. Protein: CASSRGGGGRERGPPMVGRVF. The chain combines TRBV5-4 with TRBJ2-1; 9 nucleotides match TRBD2. This CDR3 region has 21 residues. The germline gives CDR1 SGHNT, CDR2 YYREEE (reference sequence).

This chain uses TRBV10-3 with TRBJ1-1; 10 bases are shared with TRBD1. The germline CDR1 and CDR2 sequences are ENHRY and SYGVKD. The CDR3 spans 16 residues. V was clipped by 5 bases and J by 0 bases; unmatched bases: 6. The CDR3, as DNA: TGTGCCATCAGTTGGGACAGGGGTGGCATGAACACTGAAGCTTTCTTT. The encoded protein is CAISWDRGGMNTEAFF.